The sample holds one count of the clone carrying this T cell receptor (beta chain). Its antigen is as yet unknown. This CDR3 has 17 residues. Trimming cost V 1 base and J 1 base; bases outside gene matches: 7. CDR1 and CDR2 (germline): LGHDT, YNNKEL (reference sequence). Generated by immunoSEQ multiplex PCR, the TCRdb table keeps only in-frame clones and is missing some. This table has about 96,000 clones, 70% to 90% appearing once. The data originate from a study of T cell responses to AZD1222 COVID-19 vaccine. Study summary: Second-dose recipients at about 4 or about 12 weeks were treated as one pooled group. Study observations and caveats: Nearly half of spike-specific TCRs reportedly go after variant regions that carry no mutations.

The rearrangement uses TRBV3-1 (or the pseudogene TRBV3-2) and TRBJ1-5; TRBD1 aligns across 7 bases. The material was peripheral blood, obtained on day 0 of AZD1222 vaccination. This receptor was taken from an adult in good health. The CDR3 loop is CASSQGGGLGSNQPQHF. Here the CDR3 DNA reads TGTGCCAGCAGCCAAGGAGGGGGCCTTGGCAGCAATCAGCCCCAGCATTTT.